This TCR beta chain was profiled in a study of T cell responses to AZD1222 COVID-19 vaccine. Only in-frame clones appear in the TCRdb table, and some are missing; sequencing was by immunoSEQ multiplex PCR. The table records about 140,000 clones, approximately 95% of them present only once. Study-level findings and limits: CD4 TCRs covered the whole spike, strongest at regions 160-218 and 743-854.

Concerning this clone itself: Its antigen is not known.

The germline V and J ends were trimmed by 0 bases and 3 bases, with 8 bases remaining between them. The CDR3 has 14 residues. Germline lookup yields CDR1 LGHNA and CDR2 YSLEER. This receptor was identified in an adult in good health. Source: peripheral blood, taken on day 0 of MenACWY control vaccination. The V call is TRBV4-3, the J call TRBJ1-2; the D is unclear. The CDR3 DNA sequence: TGCGCCAGCAGCCAAGATACCAGATACTATGGCTACACCTTC. Translation gives CASSQDTRYYGYTF.